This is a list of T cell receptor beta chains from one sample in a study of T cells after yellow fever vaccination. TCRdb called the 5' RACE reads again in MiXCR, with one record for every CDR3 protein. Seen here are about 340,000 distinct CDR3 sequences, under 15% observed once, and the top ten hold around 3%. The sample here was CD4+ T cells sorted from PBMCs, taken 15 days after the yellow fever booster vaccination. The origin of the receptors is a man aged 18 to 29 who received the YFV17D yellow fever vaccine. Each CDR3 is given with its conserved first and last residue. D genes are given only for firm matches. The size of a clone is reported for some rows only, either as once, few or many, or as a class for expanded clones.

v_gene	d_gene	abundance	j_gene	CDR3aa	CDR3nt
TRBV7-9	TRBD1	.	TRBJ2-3	CASSPSGTGADTQYF	TGTGCCAGCAGCCCCTCCGGGACAGGGGCAGATACGCAGTATTTT
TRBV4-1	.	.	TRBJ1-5	CASSQMSGGNQPQHF	TGCGCCAGCAGCCAAATGTCAGGGGGCAATCAGCCCCAGCATTTT
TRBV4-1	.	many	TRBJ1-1	CASSLEARLAEAFF	TGCGCCAGCAGTCTAGAGGCCAGGCTGGCAGAAGCTTTCTTT
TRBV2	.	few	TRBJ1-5	CASGERALSQPQHF	TGTGCCAGCGGCGAGCGGGCACTAAGTCAGCCCCAGCATTTT
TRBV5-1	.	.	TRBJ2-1	CASSPGELYNEQFF	TGCGCCAGCAGCCCGGGGGAACTTTACAATGAGCAGTTCTTC
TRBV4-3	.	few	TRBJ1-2	CASSQDRRYGYTF	TGCGCCAGCAGCCAGGACAGAAGATATGGCTACACCTTC
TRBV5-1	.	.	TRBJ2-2	CASSQQGSGTGELFF	TGCGCCAGCAGCCAACAGGGTTCGGGCACCGGGGAGCTGTTTTTT
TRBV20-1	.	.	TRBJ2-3	CSARGSSGDTQYF	TGCAGTGCTAGAGGCAGTTCGGGAGATACGCAGTATTTT
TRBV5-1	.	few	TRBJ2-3	CASSSRDAYTDTQYF	TGCGCCAGCAGCTCCCGGGACGCTTACACAGATACGCAGTATTTT
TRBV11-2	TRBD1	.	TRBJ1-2	CASSLWDRGNGYTF	TGTGCCAGCAGCTTATGGGACAGGGGGAATGGCTACACCTTC
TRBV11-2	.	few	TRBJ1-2	CASRRIANYGYTF	TGTGCCAGCAGGCGGATAGCTAACTATGGCTACACCTTC
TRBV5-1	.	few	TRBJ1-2	CASSLTEGAYYGYTF	TGCGCCAGCAGCTTGACAGAGGGAGCGTACTATGGCTACACCTTC
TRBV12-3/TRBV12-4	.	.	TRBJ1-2	CASSRAANYGYTF	TGTGCCAGCAGTCGGGCAGCTAACTATGGCTACACCTTC
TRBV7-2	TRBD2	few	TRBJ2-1	CASSSWTSGSNEQFF	TGTGCCAGCAGCTCGTGGACTAGCGGGAGCAATGAGCAGTTCTTC
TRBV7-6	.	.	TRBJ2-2	CASSFQHDTGELFF	TGTGCCAGCAGCTTCCAACATGACACCGGGGAGCTGTTTTTT
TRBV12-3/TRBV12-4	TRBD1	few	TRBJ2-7	CAAGTGIGGQYF	TGTGCCGCCGGGACAGGGATAGGAGGGCAGTACTTC
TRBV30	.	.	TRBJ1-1	CAWTSQVNTEAFF	TGTGCCTGGACTTCGCAAGTGAACACTGAAGCTTTCTTT
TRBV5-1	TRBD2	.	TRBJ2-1	CASSTRLAYNEQFF	TGCGCCAGCAGCACCCGACTAGCGTACAATGAGCAGTTCTTC
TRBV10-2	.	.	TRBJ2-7	CASTDGDSYEQYF	TGCGCCAGCACCGACGGAGACTCCTACGAGCAGTACTTC
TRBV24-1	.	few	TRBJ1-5	CATSDRRAGAQPQHF	TGTGCCACCAGTGATCGTCGGGCAGGGGCTCAGCCCCAGCATTTT
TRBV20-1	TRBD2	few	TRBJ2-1	CSAPRAGENEQFF	TGCAGTGCTCCTCGAGCGGGGGAAAATGAGCAGTTCTTC
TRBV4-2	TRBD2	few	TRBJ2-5	CASSLVTSGVQETQYF	TGTGCCAGCAGCCTTGTTACTAGCGGGGTGCAAGAGACCCAGTACTTC
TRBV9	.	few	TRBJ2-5	CASSVGRTETQYF	TGTGCCAGCAGCGTGGGACGGACGGAGACCCAGTACTTC
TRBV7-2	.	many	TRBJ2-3	CASSLPSGDTQYF	TGTGCCAGCAGCCTTCCGTCGGGGGATACGCAGTATTTT
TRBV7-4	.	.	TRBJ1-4	CASSLGWGDEKLFF	TGTGCCAGCAGCTTAGGATGGGGGGACGAAAAACTGTTTTTT
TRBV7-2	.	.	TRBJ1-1	CASSLGVSGAGTEAFF	TGTGCCAGCAGCTTAGGGGTCTCAGGGGCCGGGACTGAAGCTTTCTTT
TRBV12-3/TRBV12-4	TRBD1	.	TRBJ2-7	CASRAGTGIYEQYF	TGTGCCAGCAGGGCCGGGACAGGGATCTACGAGCAGTACTTC
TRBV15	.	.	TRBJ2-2	CATSRDEGATGELFF	TGTGCCACCAGCAGAGATGAAGGGGCCACCGGGGAGCTGTTTTTT
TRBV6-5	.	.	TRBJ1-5	CASSYSAGERQPQHF	TGTGCCAGCAGTTACTCGGCAGGGGAGCGTCAGCCCCAGCATTTT
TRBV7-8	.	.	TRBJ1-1	CASSLALEGGEAFF	TGTGCCAGCAGCTTAGCGTTAGAAGGGGGTGAAGCTTTCTTT
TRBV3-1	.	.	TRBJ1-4	CASSQQGNDEKLFF	TGTGCCAGCAGCCAGCAGGGGAACGATGAAAAACTGTTTTTT